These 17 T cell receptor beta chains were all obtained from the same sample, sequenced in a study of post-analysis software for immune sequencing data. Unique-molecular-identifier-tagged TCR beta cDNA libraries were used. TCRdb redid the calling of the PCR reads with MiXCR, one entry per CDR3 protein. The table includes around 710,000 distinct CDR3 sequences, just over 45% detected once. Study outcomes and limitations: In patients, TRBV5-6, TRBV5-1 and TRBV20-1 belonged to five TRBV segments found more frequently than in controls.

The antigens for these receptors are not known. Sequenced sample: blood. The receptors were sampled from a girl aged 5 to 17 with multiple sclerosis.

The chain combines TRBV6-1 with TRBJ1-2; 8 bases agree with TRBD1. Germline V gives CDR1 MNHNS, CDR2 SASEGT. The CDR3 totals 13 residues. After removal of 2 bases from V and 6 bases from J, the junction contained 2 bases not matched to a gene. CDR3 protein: CASSEPGGDGYTF. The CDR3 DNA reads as TGTGCCAGCAGTGAACCAGGGGGCGATGGCTACACCTTC.

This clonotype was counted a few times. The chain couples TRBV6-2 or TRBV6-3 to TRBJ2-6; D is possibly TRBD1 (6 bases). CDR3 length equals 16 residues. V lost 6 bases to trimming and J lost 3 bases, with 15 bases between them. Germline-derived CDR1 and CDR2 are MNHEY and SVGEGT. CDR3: CASRDRSGFGANVLTF. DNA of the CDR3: TGTGCCAGCAGGGACAGATCCGGCTTTGGGGCCAACGTCCTGACTTTC.

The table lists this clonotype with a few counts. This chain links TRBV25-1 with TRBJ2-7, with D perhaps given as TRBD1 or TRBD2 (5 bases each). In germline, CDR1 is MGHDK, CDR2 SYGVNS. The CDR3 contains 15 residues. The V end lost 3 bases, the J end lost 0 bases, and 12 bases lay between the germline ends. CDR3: CASSEKGTASYEQYF. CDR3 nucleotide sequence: TGTGCCAGCAGTGAGAAAGGGACGGCCTCCTACGAGCAGTACTTC.

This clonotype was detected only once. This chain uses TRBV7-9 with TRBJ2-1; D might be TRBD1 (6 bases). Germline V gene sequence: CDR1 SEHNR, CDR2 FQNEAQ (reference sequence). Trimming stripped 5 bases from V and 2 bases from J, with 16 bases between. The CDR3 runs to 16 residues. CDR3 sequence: CASSVAPDRAYNEQFF. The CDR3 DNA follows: TGTGCCAGCAGCGTTGCCCCGGACAGAGCCTACAATGAGCAGTTCTTC.

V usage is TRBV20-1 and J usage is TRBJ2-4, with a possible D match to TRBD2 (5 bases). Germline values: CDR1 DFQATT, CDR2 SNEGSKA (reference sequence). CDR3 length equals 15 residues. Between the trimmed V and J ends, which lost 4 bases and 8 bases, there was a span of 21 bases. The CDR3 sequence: CSANTLERAGDIQYF. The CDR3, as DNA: TGCAGTGCTAACACTTTAGAGAGGGCCGGGGACATTCAGTACTTC.

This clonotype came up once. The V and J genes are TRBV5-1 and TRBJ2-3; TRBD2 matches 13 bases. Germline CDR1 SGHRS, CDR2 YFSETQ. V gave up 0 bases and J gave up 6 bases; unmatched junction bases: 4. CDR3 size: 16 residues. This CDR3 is CASSLEGTSGKDTQYF. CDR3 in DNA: TGCGCCAGCAGCTTGGAGGGGACTAGCGGGAAGGATACGCAGTATTTT. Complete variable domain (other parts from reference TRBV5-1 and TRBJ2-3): KAGVTQTPRYLIKTRGQQVTLSCSPISGHRSVSWYQQTPGQGLQFLFEYFSETQRNKGNFPGRFSGRQFSNSRSEMNVSTLELGDSALYLCASSLEGTSGKDTQYFGPGTRLTVL.

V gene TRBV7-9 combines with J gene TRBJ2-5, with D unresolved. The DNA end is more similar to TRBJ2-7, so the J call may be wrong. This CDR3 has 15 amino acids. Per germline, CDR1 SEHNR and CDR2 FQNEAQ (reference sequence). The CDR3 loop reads CASSLDRRLSDEQYF. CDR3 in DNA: TGTGCCAGCAGCTTAGATAGACGGCTCAGCGACGAGCAGTACTTC.

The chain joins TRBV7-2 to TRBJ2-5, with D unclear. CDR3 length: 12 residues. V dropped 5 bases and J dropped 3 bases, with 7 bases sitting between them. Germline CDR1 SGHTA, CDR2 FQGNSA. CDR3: CASSRPKETQYF. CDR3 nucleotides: TGTGCCAGCAGCAGACCAAAAGAGACCCAGTACTTC.

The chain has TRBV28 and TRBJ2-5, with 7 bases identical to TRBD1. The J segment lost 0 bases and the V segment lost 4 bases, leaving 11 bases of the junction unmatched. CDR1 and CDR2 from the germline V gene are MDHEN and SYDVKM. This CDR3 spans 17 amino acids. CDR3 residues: CASSSRQGPSYQETQYF. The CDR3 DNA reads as TGTGCCAGCAGTTCCAGACAGGGCCCTTCGTACCAAGAGACCCAGTACTTC.

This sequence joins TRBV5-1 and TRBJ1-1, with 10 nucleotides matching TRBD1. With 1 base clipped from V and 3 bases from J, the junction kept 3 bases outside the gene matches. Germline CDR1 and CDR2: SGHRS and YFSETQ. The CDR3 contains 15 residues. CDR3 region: CASSLTGQGDTEAFF. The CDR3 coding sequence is TGCGCCAGCAGCTTGACCGGACAGGGGGACACTGAAGCTTTCTTT.

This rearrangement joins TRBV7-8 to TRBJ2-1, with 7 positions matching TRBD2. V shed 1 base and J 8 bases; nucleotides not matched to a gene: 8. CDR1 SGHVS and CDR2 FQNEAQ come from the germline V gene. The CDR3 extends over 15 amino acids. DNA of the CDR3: TGTGCCAGCAGCTTAGGGGCGGGAGCCCCCGATGAGCAGTTCTTC. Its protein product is CASSLGAGAPDEQFF. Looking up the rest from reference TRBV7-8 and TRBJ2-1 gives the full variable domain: GAGVSQSPRYKVAKRGQDVALRCDPISGHVSLFWYQQALGQGPEFLTYFQNEAQLDKSGLPSDRFFAERPEGSVSTLKIQRTQQEDSAVYLCASSLGAGAPDEQFFGPGTRLTVL.

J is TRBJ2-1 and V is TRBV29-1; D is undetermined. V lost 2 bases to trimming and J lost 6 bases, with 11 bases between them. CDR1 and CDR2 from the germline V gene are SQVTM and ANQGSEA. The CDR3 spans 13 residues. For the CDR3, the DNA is TGCAGCGTTGAATTCCAATCCCCCAATGAGCAGTTCTTC. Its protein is CSVEFQSPNEQFF.

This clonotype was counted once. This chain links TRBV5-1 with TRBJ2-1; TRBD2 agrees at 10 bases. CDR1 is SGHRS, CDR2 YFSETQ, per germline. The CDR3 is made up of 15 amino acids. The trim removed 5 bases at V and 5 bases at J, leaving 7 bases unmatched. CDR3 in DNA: TGCGCCAGCAGTATAGGACTAGCGGAACACAATGAGCAGTTCTTC. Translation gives CASSIGLAEHNEQFF.

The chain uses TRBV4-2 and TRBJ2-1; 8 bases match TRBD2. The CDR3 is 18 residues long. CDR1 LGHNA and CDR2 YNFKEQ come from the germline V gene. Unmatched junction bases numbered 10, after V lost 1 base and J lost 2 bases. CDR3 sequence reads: CASSQGPSGTRTYNEQFF. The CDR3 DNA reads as TGTGCCAGCAGCCAAGGCCCTTCCGGGACTAGAACCTACAATGAGCAGTTCTTC.

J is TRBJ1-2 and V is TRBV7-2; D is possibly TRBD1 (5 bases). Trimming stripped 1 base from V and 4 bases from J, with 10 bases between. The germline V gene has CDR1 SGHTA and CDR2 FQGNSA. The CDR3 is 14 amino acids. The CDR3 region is CASSLEGLTYGYTF. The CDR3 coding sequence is TGTGCCAGCAGCTTAGAGGGACTGACCTATGGCTACACCTTC.

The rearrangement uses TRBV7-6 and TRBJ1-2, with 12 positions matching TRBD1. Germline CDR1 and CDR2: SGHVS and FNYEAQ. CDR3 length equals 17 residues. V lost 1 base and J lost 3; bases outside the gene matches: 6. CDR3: CASSLVAGTGGDYGYTF. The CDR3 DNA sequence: TGTGCCAGCAGCTTAGTGGCCGGGACAGGGGGCGACTATGGCTACACCTTC.

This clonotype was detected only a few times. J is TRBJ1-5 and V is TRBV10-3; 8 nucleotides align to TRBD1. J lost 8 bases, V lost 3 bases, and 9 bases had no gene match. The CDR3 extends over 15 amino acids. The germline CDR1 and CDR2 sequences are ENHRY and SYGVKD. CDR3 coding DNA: TGTGCCATCAGTGACACCGGACAGGGAAAGGAGCCCCAGCATTTT. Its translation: CAISDTGQGKEPQHF.